The rows below give T cell receptor beta chains drawn from one sample of a study of T cells expressing NK-cell markers. TCRdb re-called the 5' RACE reads and shows each CDR3 protein once, DNA omitted. This sample's clone table lists 400,000 to 450,000 distinct CDR3 sequences. The source material was blood T cells: a sorted CD56 or NKG2C T cell subset, CD4+ or CD8+ T cells, or bulk PBMC T cells (not recorded which). The receptors were gathered from a woman aged 18 to 69 in good health. Each CDR3 is given with its conserved first and last residue. Each record gives: J gene, V gene, CDR3 protein.

TRBJ2-2 TRBV6-1 CASSTPLAGYHGELFF
TRBJ2-7 TRBV4-3 CASSQVGVGGFEQYF
TRBJ1-3 TRBV20-1 CSVTADSGNTIYF
TRBJ1-6 TRBV7-2 CASSGSRGQTNSPLHF
TRBJ2-5 TRBV6-5 CASSLGQGVETQYF
TRBJ1-1 TRBV6-2/TRBV6-3 CASSYSSSSTEAFF
TRBJ1-2 TRBV20-1 CSAPQGQVPYGYTF
TRBJ2-3 TRBV5-1 CASSLAPGTDTQYF
TRBJ1-4 TRBV6-1 CASKRNRGSNEKLFF
TRBJ2-4 TRBV13 CASSPLGGGGKNIQYF
TRBJ2-2 TRBV23-1 CASSQSGATGCTGELFF
TRBJ2-3 TRBV7-2 CASSRSTSTDTQYF
TRBJ2-5 TRBV5-1 CASSSALAGASETQYF
TRBJ1-4 TRBV7-2 CASSINRGRNEKLFF
TRBJ1-1 TRBV20-1 CSASIRDFTEAFF
TRBJ2-7 TRBV12-1 CASTSGSHHYEQYF
TRBJ2-1 TRBV11-2 CASSPQGGRAYNEQFF
TRBJ1-1 TRBV4-3 CASSQGTGHEAFF
TRBJ2-5 TRBV27 CASSPPSGLYSEETQYF
TRBJ1-6 TRBV5-1 CASSLGQEHSSYNSPLHF
TRBJ2-7 TRBV7-6 CASSLVVGPGSEQYF
TRBJ2-1 TRBV19 CASSIPLSSYNEQFF
TRBJ1-1 TRBV29-1 CSVGGTTEAFF
TRBJ1-1 TRBV12-3/TRBV12-4 CASSLAYSEAFF
TRBJ2-1 TRBV12-5 CASGFGAGGLYNEQFF
TRBJ2-1 TRBV19 CASSSPQGWYRQHEQFF
TRBJ1-1 TRBV6-1 CASTERYGVMNTEAFF
TRBJ2-7 TRBV9 CASSVGAGTGNYEQYF
TRBJ2-1 TRBV7-3 CASSSGQGSFADEQFF
TRBJ2-1 TRBV5-1 CASSLEGLRDEQFF
TRBJ2-5 TRBV7-9 CASSLYSGEETQYF
TRBJ2-2 TRBV6-5 CASSYGQENTGELFF
TRBJ2-3 TRBV4-1 CASSQVDSGGTDTQYF
TRBJ1-5 TRBV24-1 CATSEWGSNQPQHF
TRBJ2-3 TRBV20-1 CSAIGRRGADTQYF
TRBJ1-1 TRBV5-5 CASSSGRQEAFF
TRBJ2-3 TRBV11-2 CASSRGQGVRTDTQYF
TRBJ2-3 TRBV7-9 CASSRTGGDYTQYF
TRBJ2-7 TRBV28 CASSTGTVNYEQYF
TRBJ2-1 TRBV6-2/TRBV6-3 CASSYLVAGGTYNEQFF
TRBJ1-6 TRBV20-1 CSAPTGSVFSPLHF
TRBJ2-1 TRBV6-4 CASARGWTSGTIEQFF
TRBJ1-2 TRBV20-1 CSAHPQGDYGYTF
TRBJ2-5 TRBV28 CASSLKGWYQETQYF
TRBJ2-1 TRBV20-1 CSASGQGIYNEQFF
TRBJ2-2 TRBV20-1 CSASRGENTGELFF
TRBJ2-2 TRBV11-2 CASWGLGELFF
TRBJ2-1 TRBV4-1 CASSQDRVRLDQFF
TRBJ1-5 TRBV20-1 CSARQGGDQPQHF
TRBJ2-7 TRBV6-2/TRBV6-3 CASSKQGLGYSYEQYF
TRBJ1-4 TRBV4-3 CASSQSPGWGDEKLFF
TRBJ2-2 TRBV19 CATSNTGELFF
TRBJ2-3 TRBV6-5 CASSYTDVPQYF
TRBJ2-1 TRBV23-1 CASSPRTGCWPQFF
TRBJ2-1 TRBV4-1 CASSQGPRVEQFF